The entry below gives a single T cell receptor (beta chain) sequence along with its context. Its antigen target is currently unknown. Base-call qualities are not available, and no considerably larger clone is one nucleotide away. According to the germline V gene, CDR1 reads SGHTA and CDR2 reads FQGTGA. CDR3 length: 14 amino acids, cysteine to phenylalanine. Left in the record is the CDR3 DNA by itself, 42 bases read in frame from the first base. Library method: PCR. Instrument used: Illumina HiSeq 2000. TCRdb reran the public reads through fastp at Q25 and MiXCR, keeping productive beta chains. Rows with one shared CDR3 protein collapse into an entry with the most common genes and DNA. In all, the sample holds under 15,000 distinct CDR3 sequences, and about 60% of those were seen once. The leading ten clones occupy 32% of the sample. This entry belongs to a study of tumor-infiltrating lymphocytes in oesophageal squamous cell carcinoma (dated by TCRdb to the mid-2010s).

The receptor was isolated from a female donor with esophageal squamous cell carcinoma. The specimen sequenced was esophageal tumor tissue. This chain is built from TRBV7-3 and TRBJ2-5; TRBD1 aligns with 8 central bases. The DNA end is a closer match to TRBJ2-7, so the J assignment may be wrong. The sequenced DNA: TGTGCCAGCAGCCTTAGGACAGGGTTAAACGAGCAGTACTTC. This yields the protein CASSLRTGLNEQYF.